A single sample gave rise to the 27 T cell receptor beta chains below, sequenced in a study of post-analysis software for immune sequencing data. The authors incorporated unique molecular identifiers into the TCR beta cDNA libraries. TCRdb called the PCR reads again in MiXCR, with one record for every CDR3 protein. The data hold fewer than 850,000 distinct CDR3 sequences, with less than 35% observed a single time. Whole-study results and caveats: There were roughly 5 TRBV segments more frequent in patients than controls, and TRBV5-6, TRBV5-1 and TRBV20-1 were among them.

Their target antigens are unknown. The sample was blood. The receptors stem from a girl between 10 and 17 years old with multiple sclerosis.

The gene calls are TRBV20-1 and TRBJ1-5, with a weak D call TRBD1 (5 bases). V was pared by 7 bases and J by 3 bases, with 13 bases between. In germline, CDR1 is DFQATT, CDR2 SNEGSKA (reference sequence). The CDR3 contains 13 residues. The CDR3 sequence: CSVSKGLNQPQHF. The CDR3 DNA reads as TGCAGTGTATCAAAGGGACTCAATCAGCCCCAGCATTTT.

This clonotype turned up a few times. This sequence joins TRBV20-1 and TRBJ1-6; the D gene is possibly TRBD1 (6 bases). CDR3 length: 17 residues. V was pared by 6 bases and J by 3 bases, with 21 bases between. CDR1 and CDR2 (germline): DFQATT, SNEGSKA (reference sequence). The CDR3 protein is CSAPRTAAILYNSPLHF. The CDR3 bases are TGCAGTGCACCCAGGACAGCAGCCATACTCTATAATTCACCCCTCCACTTT.

This sequence joins TRBV2 and TRBJ2-1; 8 bases are shared with TRBD2. The CDR3 has 13 residues. The J segment lost 4 bases and the V segment lost 11 bases, leaving 7 bases of the junction unmatched. Germline V lookup: CDR1 SNHLY, CDR2 FYNNEI. CDR3 bases: TGTGCCGAGACGGGGGGGAGTTACAATGAGCAGTTCTTC. It is translated as CAETGGSYNEQFF.

The rearrangement joins TRBV28 to TRBJ2-5; tentatively, D is TRBD1 or TRBD2 (5 bases each). The CDR3 sequence is 14 residues long. V was trimmed by 2 bases and J by 5 bases, leaving 12 bases between them. The germline CDR1 and CDR2 sequences are MDHEN and SYDVKM. CDR3 bases: TGTGCCAGCAGTTTACCTCAGGGCGGGGAGACCCAGTACTTC. Its translation is CASSLPQGGETQYF.

The DNA for the CDR3 is TGTGCCAGCAGCCCAAACTCCTGGGGCACTGAAGCTTTCTTT. Translation gives CASSPNSWGTEAFF. This chain connects TRBV7-2 to TRBJ1-1; no clear D gene. V gave up 5 bases and J gave up 4 bases, with 14 bases separating them. The CDR3 runs 14 residues. Germline assignment: CDR1 SGHTA and CDR2 FQGNSA.

In this sample, this clonotype turned up a few times. The chain combines TRBV7-2 with TRBJ2-4, with a tentative D call TRBD2 (6 bases). With the DNA end fitting TRBJ2-7 better, the J assignment may be wrong. CDR1 and CDR2 from the germline V gene are SGHTA and FQGNSA. This CDR3 comprises 17 residues. In DNA, the CDR3 is TGTGCCAGCAGCTATGGTTGGCGGGGAAGCGGGTCCTACGAGCAGTACTTC. Its protein is CASSYGWRGSGSYEQYF.

The table lists this clonotype with a few counts. The chain recombines TRBV4-3 with TRBJ2-7, with 8 bases that match TRBD1. The CDR3 consists of 15 residues. Looked up from germline, CDR1 is LGHNA and CDR2 is YSLEER. The trim removed 1 base at V and 0 bases at J, leaving 2 bases unmatched. The CDR3 sequence is CASSQGTGFSYEQYF. For the CDR3, the DNA is TGCGCCAGCAGCCAAGGGACAGGGTTCTCCTACGAGCAGTACTTC.

This clonotype was found a few times. The chain joins TRBV20-1 to TRBJ2-1; 10 bases agree with TRBD2. Germline V CDR1 and CDR2: DFQATT, SNEGSKA (reference sequence). V trimming: 0 bases; J trimming: 7 bases; junction bases outside the gene matches: 6. This CDR3 is 15 amino acids long. This chain's CDR3 is CSARDASGSSNEQFF. The CDR3 region has the DNA TGCAGTGCTAGAGACGCTAGCGGGAGTAGTAATGAGCAGTTCTTC.

The chain uses TRBV20-1 and TRBJ2-5; the match to TRBD2 covers 9 bases. Germline V lookup: CDR1 DFQATT, CDR2 SNEGSKA (reference sequence). The trim removed 2 bases at V and 2 bases at J, leaving 12 bases unmatched. The CDR3 is 17 amino acids. CDR3 region: CSARRWLTSGKQETQYF. DNA for the CDR3: TGCAGTGCTAGAAGATGGCTGACTAGCGGAAAACAAGAGACCCAGTACTTC.

This chain links TRBV7-8 with TRBJ2-5; D unresolved. This CDR3 has 15 residues. Germline V gene sequence: CDR1 SGHVS, CDR2 FQNEAQ. V lost 5 bases, J lost 5 bases, and 18 bases lay in between. CDR3 sequence (DNA): TGTGCCAGCAGCCTGGCTTCCCTGGGTTGGGAGACCCAGTACTTC. Translating gives CASSLASLGWETQYF.

This clonotype was counted only a few times. The V call is TRBV7-9, the J call TRBJ2-5, with D hard to call. This CDR3 is 12 amino acids long. The ends were cut back, 4 bases at V and 11 bases at J, with 14 bases in the middle. Per the germline V gene, CDR1 is SEHNR and CDR2 is FQNEAQ (reference sequence). The CDR3 protein is CASSSGPNEQYF. The CDR3 nucleotides are TGTGCCAGCAGCTCAGGCCCTAATGAGCAGTACTTC.

The chain employs TRBV9 and TRBJ2-1, with 11 bases matching TRBD2. Germline-derived CDR1 and CDR2 are SGDLS and YYNGEE. This CDR3 spans 17 amino acids. The trim removed 3 bases at V and 1 base at J, leaving 6 bases unmatched. DNA for the CDR3: TGTGCCAGCAGCGCTTGGACTAGCGGGTATTCCTACAATGAGCAGTTCTTC. Translated, it gives CASSAWTSGYSYNEQFF.

The CDR3 bases are TGCGCCAGCAGCCAAGTGGTATCGAACACCGGGGAGCTGTTTTTT. This translates into CASSQVVSNTGELFF. The rearrangement joins TRBV4-1 to TRBJ2-2; D not certain. Germline CDR1 reads MGHRA; CDR2 reads YSYEKL. The ends were cut back, 1 base at V and 0 bases at J, with 6 bases in the middle. The CDR3 sequence is 15 residues long.

A note on this clonotype: At one end the junction does not follow the germline gene, possibly because of a read error. This chain uses TRBV29-1 with TRBJ1-1; 7 nucleotides align to TRBD1. This CDR3 spans 14 amino acids. Germline CDR1 SQVTM, CDR2 ANQGSEA. CDR3 residues: CSVGGRQGLTETFF. For the CDR3, the DNA is TGCAGCGTTGGGGGAAGACAGGGTTTGACTGAAACTTTCTTT.

This clonotype appeared a few times. This chain connects TRBV20-1 to TRBJ2-5, with 7 bases identical to TRBD1. This CDR3 is 14 amino acids long. Germline lookup yields CDR1 DFQATT and CDR2 SNEGSKA (reference sequence). CDR3 nucleotide sequence: TGCAGCTCCTTGAGGCCAGGGGGCCAAGAGACCCAGTACTTC. Protein product: CSSLRPGGQETQYF.

The CDR3: CSAPGLAGNRYEQYF. As DNA, the CDR3 is TGCAGTGCCCCCGGACTAGCGGGAAATAGGTACGAGCAGTACTTC. V is TRBV20-1 and J is TRBJ2-7; 12 bases agree with TRBD2. The trim removed 6 bases at V and 4 bases at J, leaving 10 bases unmatched. This CDR3 spans 15 amino acids. The germline V gene encodes CDR1 DFQATT and CDR2 SNEGSKA (reference sequence).

This clonotype has a handful of counts. The CDR3 loop reads CATSRAGQGYYGYTF. DNA for the CDR3: TGTGCCACCAGCAGAGCAGGACAGGGGTACTATGGCTACACCTTC. This rearrangement joins TRBV15 to TRBJ1-2, with 9 bases matching TRBD1. The CDR3 consists of 15 residues. Germline-derived CDR1 and CDR2 are LNHNV and YYDKDF (reference sequence). The V and J ends lost 1 base and 3 bases, in that order; junction bases with no gene match: 3.

The chain recombines TRBV29-1 with TRBJ2-3; 7 positions agree with TRBD2. V trimming: 7 bases; J trimming: 2 bases; junction bases outside the gene matches: 3. Germline V gene sequence: CDR1 SQVTM, CDR2 ANQGSEA. The CDR3 spans 12 residues. CDR3 region: CSEGLTTDTQYF. The CDR3 region has the DNA TGCAGCGAGGGACTAACCACAGATACGCAGTATTTT.

This clonotype has a handful of counts. This chain connects TRBV7-7 to TRBJ2-7, with D hard to call. This CDR3 region has 15 residues. The germline V gene encodes CDR1 SSHAT and CDR2 FNYEAQ (reference sequence). Trimming removed 1 base from V and 4 bases from J, with 14 bases in between. Here the CDR3 reads CASSLGRSPPYEQYF. The CDR3 DNA sequence: TGTGCCAGCAGCTTAGGAAGGAGCCCTCCTTACGAGCAGTACTTC.

With respect to this clonotype: This may arise from a read error, as a much more abundant clone is one base away. V and J are TRBV6-4 and TRBJ2-3; no definite D call. The ends were cut back, 2 bases at V and 1 base at J, with 1 base in the middle. CDR1 is MRHNA, CDR2 SNTAGT, per germline. The CDR3 runs 12 residues. This CDR3 reads CASSDGTDTQYF. The CDR3 DNA follows: TGTGCCAGCAGTGACGGCACAGATACGCAGTATTTT.

The chain recombines TRBV24-1 with TRBJ1-5; 9 positions match TRBD1. The J segment lost 2 bases and the V segment lost 4 bases, leaving 5 bases of the junction unmatched. This CDR3 has 16 residues. CDR1 and CDR2 from the germline V gene are KGHDR and SFDVKD. The DNA for the CDR3 is TGTGCCACCAGTGACCCGACAGGGGGAGGCAATCAGCCCCAGCATTTT. Translated, it gives CATSDPTGGGNQPQHF.

A word on this clonotype: This may be a read error: a much more frequent sequence differs by one nucleotide. V is TRBV5-1 and J is TRBJ2-3; 7 bases fit TRBD1. CDR3 length: 15 residues. CDR1 SGHRS and CDR2 YFSETQ come from the germline V gene. Trimming at V came to 0 bases and at J to 1 base, leaving 2 bases not matched to a gene. CDR3 bases: TGCGCCAGCAGCTTGGAGGGGACAGGCACAGATACGCAGTATTTT. This encodes CASSLEGTGTDTQYF.

This clonotype showed up many times. This chain links TRBV28 with TRBJ2-5; 7 bases align to TRBD2. The CDR3 length is 15 residues. V lost 6 bases to trimming and J lost 4 bases; unmatched junction nucleotides: 11. Germline assignment: CDR1 MDHEN and CDR2 SYDVKM. The CDR3 DNA reads as TGTGCCAGCAGCGCCCTAGCGGAAGTAGGAGAGACCCAGTACTTC. Translating gives CASSALAEVGETQYF. Based on the CDR3 plus reference TRBV28 and TRBJ2-5, the full variable domain is DVKVTQSSRYLVKRTGEKVFLECVQDMDHENMFWYRQDPGLGLRLIYFSYDVKMKEKGDIPEGYSVSREKKERFSLILESASTNQTSMYLCASSALAEVGETQYFGPGTRLLVL.

This clonotype was counted a few times. This rearrangement joins TRBV12-3 or TRBV12-4 to TRBJ2-4, with D uncertain. The CDR3 loop spans 12 amino acids. The V and J ends lost 6 bases and 7 bases respectively, with 10 bases between them. The CDR3 DNA follows: TGTGCCAGCAGATCGGACGGGAACATTCAGTACTTC. It translates to CASRSDGNIQYF.

This clonotype has a single count. The chain carries TRBV7-9 and TRBJ1-1; D unclear. The CDR3 has 12 amino acids. The germline gives CDR1 SEHNR, CDR2 FQNEAQ (reference sequence). V was pared by 1 base and J by 8 bases, with 8 bases between. For the CDR3, the DNA is TGTGCCAGCAGCTTAGATCCAGGCGAAGCTTTCTTT. Amino acids: CASSLDPGEAFF.

The rearrangement links TRBV7-2 to TRBJ2-1; D may be TRBD2 (5 bases). Germline CDR1 reads SGHTA; CDR2 reads FQGNSA. V gave up 7 bases and J gave up 9 bases, with 28 bases separating them. The CDR3 loop spans 17 amino acids. CDR3 residues: CASIPNERGSIAGEQFF. The CDR3 bases are TGTGCCAGCATCCCAAACGAACGCGGGTCTATCGCTGGTGAGCAGTTCTTC.

The gene calls are TRBV4-1 and TRBJ2-5; TRBD1 might be the D (5 bases). CDR1 is MGHRA, CDR2 YSYEKL, per germline. The CDR3 is made up of 15 amino acids. Trimming pared 0 bases from V and 5 bases from J, leaving 13 bases between. In DNA form, the CDR3 reads TGCGCCAGCAGCCAAGATCAAGGGGATGGGGAGACCCAGTACTTC. It codes for CASSQDQGDGETQYF.